A single sample gave rise to the 4 T cell receptor beta chains below, sequenced in a study of monozygotic twins with inflammatory bowel disease. From its re-call of the 5' RACE reads, TCRdb lists each CDR3 protein once, without DNA. Found here are approximately 330,000 distinct CDR3 sequences; the top ten clones hold 2% to 2.5%. Sequenced input: blood. These receptors came from a human donor with ulcerative colitis or Crohn's disease, or a healthy co-twin of an affected twin (not recorded which).

CDR3 residues: CASSSDLAGDNEQFF. The V and J genes are TRBV5-1 and TRBJ2-1; absent DNA, TCRdb's TRBD2 call cannot be checked. Per germline, CDR1 SGHRS and CDR2 YFSETQ. The CDR3 consists of 15 residues.

The J gene is TRBJ2-3, the V gene TRBV6-1; checking the TCRdb D call of TRBD2 is not possible without DNA. The length of the CDR3 is 17 residues. Germline V gene lookup returns CDR1 MNHNS and CDR2 SASEGT. The CDR3 reads CASSEPGLAPSTDTQYF.

V gene TRBV10-3 combines with J gene TRBJ2-2; TCRdb lists TRBD1, though no DNA is available to test this call. Germline lookup yields CDR1 ENHRY and CDR2 SYGVKD. This CDR3 is built from 16 residues. The CDR3 loop reads CAISGLVVGHIGELFF.

This chain uses TRBV4-1 with TRBJ2-7; TCRdb names TRBD1, which stays unverified in the absence of DNA. This CDR3 is 15 amino acids long. The germline V gene encodes CDR1 MGHRA and CDR2 YSYEKL. The CDR3 loop reads CASSQSPQSLYEQYF.